A selection of T cell receptor beta chains follows, all from one sample in a study of shared clonotypes between healthy human individuals. Clones were sequenced by immunoSEQ multiplex PCR, and TCRdb holds only the in-frame ones, with some missing. The sample has 2.3 million or so clones; 90% to 95% are singletons. Sequencing was done on a sample of naive CD4+ T cells from PBMCs. Receptors originate from a man between 18 and 29 years old in good health. Some clones in this sample may be carry-over from other donors' samples. CDR3s include the opening cysteine and the closing phenylalanine or tryptophan. D genes are given only for firm matches. Only some rows state a clone size, as once, few, many or a class for expanded clones.

v_gene	d_gene	abundance	j_gene	CDR3nt	CDR3aa
TRBV4-2	TRBD1	-	TRBJ2-1	TGTGCCAGCAGCCAAAGGGGACAGGGGTGGAATGAGCAGTTCTTC	CASSQRGQGWNEQFF
TRBV11-3	TRBD2	-	TRBJ2-1	TGTGCCAGCAGCTTAACGACTAGCGGGAGTCGCGAGCAGTTCTTC	CASSLTTSGSREQFF
TRBV7-9	TRBD1	-	TRBJ2-7	TGTGCCAGTAAGAGGGACAGGGGGGGCTACGAGCAGTACTTC	CASKRDRGGYEQYF
TRBV11-3	-	-	TRBJ2-7	TGTGCCAGCAGCTTGGGCGGTTCCAACTCCTACGAGCAGTACTTC	CASSLGGSNSYEQYF
TRBV5-4	TRBD1	-	TRBJ2-2	TGTGCCAGCAGCTCTCCAGGACAGGGGACCGGGGAGCTGTTTTTT	CASSSPGQGTGELFF
TRBV4-2	-	-	TRBJ2-1	TGTGCCAGCAGCCAAGTCGGGGGAGGTAATGAGCAGTTCTTC	CASSQVGGGNEQFF
TRBV7-3	TRBD1	-	TRBJ2-2	TGTGCCAGCAGCCCCCAGGGACAGGCGAACACCGGGGAGCTGTTTTTT	CASSPQGQANTGELFF
TRBV4-3	-	-	TRBJ1-1	TGCGCCAGCAGCCAAGAAGGGGTGGGCACTGAAGCTTTCTTT	CASSQEGVGTEAFF
TRBV6-1	-	-	TRBJ1-5	TGTGCCAGCAGTGTTCGCGGCCCTAATCAGCCCCAGCATTTT	CASSVRGPNQPQHF
TRBV28	-	-	TRBJ1-2	TGTGCCAGCAGTTTAAGTAGAGACTATGGCTACACCTTC	CASSLSRDYGYTF
TRBV11-2	-	-	TRBJ2-5	TGTGCCAGCAGCCCCCACACAAGGGGAACCCAGTACTTC	CASSPHTRGTQYF
TRBV28	TRBD2	-	TRBJ2-7	TGTGCCAGCACCCCACGGGGGGGCGCAAGGGAGCAGTACTTC	CASTPRGGAREQYF
TRBV9	TRBD1	once	TRBJ2-3	TGTGCCAGCAGCCCTTACTCCGGGACAGGGGGAGGAGATACGCAGTATTTT	CASSPYSGTGGGDTQYF
TRBV5-1	TRBD1	-	TRBJ2-1	TGCGCCAGCAGCCCTGGGACAGGGACGGATGAGCAGTTCTTC	CASSPGTGTDEQFF
TRBV25-1	TRBD1	-	TRBJ2-6	TGTGCCAGCAGTGAACGGGGGACAGGGACCCCTGGGGCCAACGTCCTGACTTTC	CASSERGTGTPGANVLTF
TRBV7-3	TRBD2	-	TRBJ2-3	TGTGCCAGCATCCCTTTACCGGGACTAGCGGGAGTAACGAACACAGATACGCAGTATTTT	CASIPLPGLAGVTNTDTQYF
TRBV5-1	-	-	TRBJ1-5	TGCGCCAGCAGCCGAGCGGGTGGGGGTCAGCCCCAGCATTTT	CASSRAGGGQPQHF
TRBV29-1	-	-	TRBJ2-2	TGCAGCGTGGCCGAAGCTGGGATCGGAGGGGAGCTGTTTTTT	CSVAEAGIGGELFF
TRBV5-4	-	-	TRBJ2-1	TGTGCCAGCAGCACCCCTCTGGTACAGGGAGGCAATGAGCAGTTCTTC	CASSTPLVQGGNEQFF
TRBV28	-	-	TRBJ2-6	TGTGCCAGCAATTCCGCCTGGGCTGCTGGGGCCAACGTCCTGACTTTC	CASNSAWAAGANVLTF
TRBV28	TRBD2	-	TRBJ2-1	TGTGCCAGCAGTATGGCGGGAGGGGGCAATGAGCAGTTCTTC	CASSMAGGGNEQFF
TRBV28	TRBD2	-	TRBJ2-4	TGTGCCAGCAGTCCTACTAGCGGGAGGCTAGCCAAAAACATTCAGTACTTC	CASSPTSGRLAKNIQYF
TRBV7-6	TRBD1	-	TRBJ2-7	TGTGCCAGCAGCTTAAACCGGGACAGGGACGAGCAGTACTTC	CASSLNRDRDEQYF
TRBV5-1	TRBD1	-	TRBJ1-1	TGCGCCAGCAGCTTGGGACAGGGGACACGGAACACTGAAGCTTTCTTT	CASSLGQGTRNTEAFF
TRBV7-2	-	-	TRBJ1-2	TGTGCCAGCAGCATAACGGGTTATAACTATGGCTACACCTTC	CASSITGYNYGYTF
TRBV5-4	-	-	TRBJ2-1	TGTGCCAGCAGCTTACCCGGGAACAATGAGCAGTTCTTC	CASSLPGNNEQFF
TRBV11-1	-	-	TRBJ1-2	TGTGCCAGCAGCCGGCGGGGCGGAGGTGGCTACACCTTC	CASSRRGGGGYTF
TRBV6-1	-	-	TRBJ1-2	TGTGCCAGCAGTGAAGCAGGCCCCGATGGCTACACCTTC	CASSEAGPDGYTF
TRBV28	TRBD1	once	TRBJ2-7	TGTGCCAGCAGTTCCCTTGGGACAGGGAGCTACGAGCAGTACTTC	CASSSLGTGSYEQYF
TRBV7-2	TRBD2	-	TRBJ2-7	TGTGCCAGCAGGCCCGCGGGAGGGGACGAGCAGTACTTC	CASRPAGGDEQYF
TRBV30	TRBD1	-	TRBJ1-3	TGTGCCTGGAGTAGGGACAGGGGTGGAAACACCATATATTTT	CAWSRDRGGNTIYF
TRBV18	-	-	TRBJ1-5	TGTGCCAGCTCACCATTCCTCCAGATGGGGAATCAGCCCCAGCATTTT	CASSPFLQMGNQPQHF
TRBV15	TRBD1	-	TRBJ2-6	TGTGCCACCAGCAGGGACAGGGCGCCCTCTGGGGCCAACGTCCTGACTTTC	CATSRDRAPSGANVLTF
TRBV5-4	-	-	TRBJ2-1	TGTGCCAGCAGCTTGGGGGGGCTAGGTGACAATGAGCAGTTCTTC	CASSLGGLGDNEQFF
TRBV5-1	-	-	TRBJ2-5	TGCGCCAGCAGCTTCTCCAGGGCAGAGACCCAGTACTTC	CASSFSRAETQYF
TRBV30	TRBD1	-	TRBJ1-4	TGTGCCTGGAGACGGCAGGGGGCTTGGGGTGAAAAACTGTTTTTT	CAWRRQGAWGEKLFF
TRBV5-1	-	-	TRBJ2-3	TGCGCCAGCAGCTTGGTTAGGGTTGGAACAGATACGCAGTATTTT	CASSLVRVGTDTQYF
TRBV18	-	-	TRBJ1-2	TGTGCCAGCTCACCAACATCGCAGACAGGACACTATGGCTACACCTTC	CASSPTSQTGHYGYTF
TRBV28	-	-	TRBJ1-1	TGTGCCAGCGAACAGTTCGCTGAAGCTTTCTTT	CASEQFAEAFF
TRBV19	-	-	TRBJ1-1	TGTGCCAGTAGTATGAGGGGCCCGGGGACTGAAGCTTTCTTT	CASSMRGPGTEAFF
TRBV7-2	-	-	TRBJ1-5	TGTGCCAGCAGCTTAGCGAGCAATCAGCCCCAGCATTTT	CASSLASNQPQHF
TRBV27	TRBD2	-	TRBJ2-3	TGTGCCAGCAGCAGACTAGCGGGAGACCCCCATCCCCTCACAGATACGCAGTATTTT	CASSRLAGDPHPLTDTQYF
TRBV10-1	-	-	TRBJ2-2	TGCGCCAGCAGCCCGTGGAGTTCGGGCACCGGGGAGCTGTTTTTT	CASSPWSSGTGELFF
TRBV18	-	-	TRBJ1-2	TGTGCCAGCTCACCAACCGACAGGAACTATGGCTACACCTTC	CASSPTDRNYGYTF
TRBV11-2	TRBD2	-	TRBJ2-7	TGTGCCAGCAGCCCCCTGGGACTAGCGGTAGTTAGCGAGCAGTACTTC	CASSPLGLAVVSEQYF
TRBV4-1	-	-	TRBJ1-5	TGCGCCAGCAGCCAAGGTCGGGGAACAGGTCGGCTGGGTCAGCCCCAGCATTTT	CASSQGRGTGRLGQPQHF
TRBV5-6	-	-	TRBJ1-2	TGTGCTAGCAGTGTTAGGGGTAACTATGGCTACACCTTC	CASSVRGNYGYTF
TRBV4-1	-	-	TRBJ2-4	TGCGCCAGCAGCCCTCTCGCGCAGGGTGACATTCAGTACTTC	CASSPLAQGDIQYF
TRBV2	-	-	TRBJ1-1	TGTGCCAGCAGTGTTGGGGCCAGAAACACTGAAGCTTTCTTT	CASSVGARNTEAFF
TRBV28	-	-	TRBJ2-3	TGTGCCAGCAGACATAGGGGGTTGGGCACAGATACGCAGTATTTT	CASRHRGLGTDTQYF
TRBV7-6	-	-	TRBJ1-5	TGTGTCGGGAACCGATATAGCAATCAGCCCCAGCATTTT	CVGNRYSNQPQHF
TRBV7-8	-	-	TRBJ2-2	TGTGCCAGCAGCTTATCAGGGACCGGGGAGCTGTTTTTT	CASSLSGTGELFF
TRBV7-3	-	-	TRBJ2-3	TGTGCCAGCAGCTTAGTTGAGGCAGATACGCAGTATTTT	CASSLVEADTQYF
TRBV9	TRBD2	-	TRBJ2-1	TGTGCCAGCAGCGCGGGAGGCCTCTCCTACAATGAGCAGTTCTTC	CASSAGGLSYNEQFF
TRBV6-6	-	-	TRBJ1-1	TGTGCCAGCAGTTCGTGGGGCAGGGCGTACACTGAAGCTTTCTTT	CASSSWGRAYTEAFF
TRBV4-3	-	-	TRBJ1-1	TGCGCCAGCAGCCAGGCCGGACTGCAGACTGAAGCTTTCTTT	CASSQAGLQTEAFF
TRBV14	TRBD2	few	TRBJ2-2	TGTGCCAGCAGCCGGGGACTAGCGGGGAACACCGGGGAGCTGTTTTTT	CASSRGLAGNTGELFF
TRBV19	TRBD2	-	TRBJ2-3	TGTGCCAGTAGTTCGGGACTAGCGGGAGTGACAGATACGCAGTATTTT	CASSSGLAGVTDTQYF
TRBV6-1	-	-	TRBJ2-2	TGTGCCAGCAGTGAACTCGCAGCGTCCGCCGCCGGGGAGCTGTTTTTT	CASSELAASAAGELFF